Listed below are T cell receptor beta chains from one sample, sequenced in a study of spatial heterogeneity in lung cancer. TCRdb passed the 5' RACE reads through MiXCR, listing each CDR3 protein once. This table holds around 40,000 distinct CDR3 sequences, roughly 5.4% found once. Sequencing used PBMCs, obtained at surgery. Receptors were obtained from a female donor with early-stage non-small cell lung cancer. CDR3s include the opening cysteine and the closing phenylalanine or tryptophan. The D gene is left open where the match is weak. Size tells how often a clone was seen (once, few, many) or the class of an expanded clone, and some rows leave it out.

v_call	j_call	clone_size	d_call	cdr3_aa	cdr3_nt
TRBV21-1	TRBJ2-5	many	-	CARRPSDIGQETQYF	TGTGCCAGGAGACCTAGCGACATAGGCCAAGAGACCCAGTACTTC
TRBV20-1	TRBJ2-1	few	TRBD2	CSAFAADPTSGSYNEQFF	TGCAGTGCTTTCGCCGCCGACCCGACTAGCGGGAGTTACAATGAGCAGTTCTTC
TRBV19	TRBJ1-5	-	-	CASSIWGRGNQPQHF	TGTGCCAGTAGTATATGGGGGCGCGGCAATCAGCCCCAGCATTTT
TRBV14	TRBJ2-7	many	TRBD2	CASSRLAGPSYEQYF	TGTGCCAGCAGCCGACTAGCGGGTCCGTCCTACGAGCAGTACTTC
TRBV10-3	TRBJ1-2	many	-	CAISEVSSNYGYTF	TGTGCCATCAGTGAGGTTAGCTCTAACTATGGCTACACCTTC
TRBV20-1	TRBJ2-1	few	TRBD2	CSARTSGGARNEQFF	TGCAGTGCCCGGACTAGCGGGGGGGCCCGCAATGAGCAGTTCTTC
TRBV2	TRBJ2-3	few	TRBD1	CASSTGDNLPDTQYF	TGTGCCAGCAGCACAGGGGATAACCTTCCAGATACGCAGTATTTT
TRBV12-3/TRBV12-4	TRBJ1-1	few	-	CASRSGPPRTTEAFF	TGTGCCAGCAGATCCGGGCCCCCTAGGACCACTGAAGCTTTCTTT
TRBV20-1	TRBJ1-2	many	-	CSAPEVIYGYTF	TGCAGTGCCCCTGAGGTTATTTATGGCTACACCTTC
TRBV20-1	TRBJ1-2	many	TRBD1	CSARDGTVYGYTF	TGCAGTGCTAGAGATGGGACAGTCTATGGCTACACCTTC
TRBV20-1	TRBJ2-1	many	-	CSARGRFSYNEQFF	TGCAGTGCTAGAGGCAGGTTCTCCTACAATGAGCAGTTCTTC
TRBV11-2	TRBJ2-1	many	-	CASGHKNNEQFF	TGTGCCAGCGGCCACAAGAACAATGAGCAGTTCTTC
TRBV28	TRBJ1-2	many	-	CASSFSQKHANYGYTF	TGTGCCAGCAGTTTCTCACAGAAGCATGCAAACTATGGCTACACCTTC
TRBV24-1	TRBJ2-5	many	-	CATSDSGTTTQYF	TGTGCCACCAGTGATTCAGGGACCACGACCCAGTACTTC
TRBV5-4	TRBJ1-2	many	-	CASSAGSGYTF	TGTGCCAGCAGCGCAGGTAGTGGCTACACCTTC
TRBV9	TRBJ2-1	few	-	CASSVPAGNEQFF	TGTGCCAGCAGCGTACCGGCCGGTAATGAGCAGTTCTTC
TRBV11-2	TRBJ1-4	many	-	CASSLDGPQQKLFF	TGTGCCAGCAGCTTGGACGGGCCGCAGCAGAAACTGTTTTTT
TRBV29-1	TRBJ2-3	many	-	CSVEDWETGVRTDTQYF	TGCAGCGTTGAAGATTGGGAAACAGGAGTTAGGACAGATACGCAGTATTTT
TRBV7-3	TRBJ2-7	many	-	CASSLTVRTEAPYEQYF	TGTGCCAGCAGCTTAACAGTGCGGACCGAGGCGCCCTACGAGCAGTACTTC
TRBV20-1	TRBJ2-1	many	-	CSATPSGDYNEQFF	TGCAGTGCTACTCCGTCGGGGGATTACAATGAGCAGTTCTTC
TRBV7-2	TRBJ1-5	many	-	CASSLRDGNQPQHF	TGTGCCAGCAGCCTCCGGGACGGTAATCAGCCCCAGCATTTT
TRBV27	TRBJ2-7	many	TRBD2	CASSSPPRTRGYEQYF	TGTGCCAGCAGTTCTCCCCCGAGGACTAGAGGTTACGAGCAGTACTTC
TRBV7-3	TRBJ1-2	many	-	CASSPGRWGYGYTF	TGTGCCAGCAGCCCCGGGAGATGGGGCTATGGCTACACCTTC
TRBV23-1	TRBJ2-3	-	TRBD1	CASSLPGQGGDTDTQYF	TGCGCCAGCAGCCTTCCCGGACAGGGTGGTGACACAGATACGCAGTATTTT
TRBV12-3/TRBV12-4	TRBJ2-1	many	-	CASSLASLYNEQFF	TGTGCCAGCAGTTTAGCTTCCCTCTACAATGAGCAGTTCTTC
TRBV6-5	TRBJ2-7	-	-	CASSKTLGVSSYEQYF	TGTGCCAGCAGTAAAACCTTGGGGGTGTCCTCCTACGAGCAGTACTTC
TRBV7-3	TRBJ1-1	many	-	CASSLSRDTEAFF	TGTGCCAGCAGCTTAAGTCGGGACACTGAAGCTTTCTTT
TRBV9	TRBJ1-2	-	TRBD1	CASGGQEPRSYTF	TGTGCCAGTGGGGGACAGGAACCTCGGAGCTACACCTTC
TRBV18	TRBJ1-5	few	-	CASSGELQPQHF	TGTGCCAGCTCTGGGGAGCTTCAGCCCCAGCATTTT
TRBV12-3/TRBV12-4	TRBJ1-4	-	-	CASRRSSREKLFF	TGTGCCAGCAGGCGTTCTAGTAGGGAAAAACTGTTTTTT
TRBV6-5	TRBJ1-5	few	-	CASSYSWSGFNQPQHF	TGTGCCAGCAGTTACTCGTGGTCTGGGTTCAATCAGCCCCAGCATTTT
TRBV12-3/TRBV12-4	TRBJ1-5	many	-	CASSLASGGRYQPQHF	TGTGCCAGCAGTTTAGCCTCTGGGGGCCGCTATCAGCCCCAGCATTTT
TRBV20-1	TRBJ2-3	many	-	CSATDYSSTDTQYF	TGCAGTGCTACGGACTACTCTAGCACAGATACGCAGTATTTT
TRBV28	TRBJ2-5	many	TRBD2	CASSSFSGGTSETQYF	TGTGCCAGCAGTTCCTTTAGCGGGGGCACCTCGGAGACCCAGTACTTC
TRBV5-1	TRBJ1-2	many	-	CASSPAREVVYGYTF	TGCGCCAGCAGCCCAGCGAGGGAAGTTGTCTATGGCTACACCTTC
TRBV28	TRBJ1-1	many	-	CASRGKPEAFF	TGTGCCAGCAGGGGTAAACCTGAAGCTTTCTTT
TRBV11-2	TRBJ1-2	many	-	CASSLDGDGYTF	TGTGCCAGCAGCTTAGACGGCGATGGCTACACCTTC
TRBV9	TRBJ2-7	few	TRBD1	CASSVDGTVSYEQYF	TGTGCCAGCAGCGTAGACGGGACAGTCTCCTACGAGCAGTACTTC
TRBV12-3/TRBV12-4	TRBJ2-1	many	-	CASSRQSNSYNEQFF	TGTGCCAGCAGCCGACAGTCTAATTCCTACAATGAGCAGTTCTTC
TRBV29-1	TRBJ2-3	medium-sized	TRBD2	CSVGLAGGPLDTQYF	TGCAGCGTGGGCCTAGCGGGGGGGCCCCTTGATACGCAGTATTTT
TRBV19	TRBJ1-4	-	TRBD1	CASRPRHRGRGSNEKLFF	TGTGCCAGTAGACCCCGGCACAGGGGGCGCGGGTCTAATGAAAAACTGTTTTTT
TRBV4-3	TRBJ2-3	-	TRBD1	CASSRGTGLTDTQYF	TGCGCCAGCAGCCGAGGGACAGGGCTTACAGATACGCAGTATTTT
TRBV4-1	TRBJ2-5	many	TRBD2	CASQLAGLQETQYF	TGCGCCAGTCAACTAGCGGGGCTCCAAGAGACCCAGTACTTC
TRBV29-1	TRBJ2-2	many	-	CSARVIRGPGELFF	TGCAGCGCCCGGGTTATTCGGGGCCCCGGGGAGCTGTTTTTT
TRBV6-5	TRBJ1-6	-	-	CASSYSREGSPLHF	TGTGCCAGCAGTTACTCACGGGAAGGGTCACCCCTCCACTTT
TRBV19	TRBJ2-3	many	TRBD1	CASSRTGNTDTQYF	TGTGCCAGTAGTAGGACAGGGAACACAGATACGCAGTATTTT
TRBV30	TRBJ2-7	-	-	CAWSVNVDYEQYF	TGTGCCTGGAGTGTAAACGTGGACTACGAGCAGTACTTC
TRBV9	TRBJ1-6	many	-	CASSDVRDGSPPLHF	TGTGCCAGCAGCGACGTTCGGGACGGGAGTCCACCCCTCCACTTT
TRBV7-8	TRBJ2-2	many	TRBD2	CASSLLAGGPGELFF	TGTGCCAGCAGCTTACTAGCGGGGGGGCCCGGGGAGCTGTTTTTT
TRBV19	TRBJ2-6	few	TRBD1	CASSPDRGFSSGANVLTF	TGTGCCAGTAGTCCAGACAGGGGGTTTAGCTCTGGGGCCAACGTCCTGACTTTC
TRBV5-1	TRBJ2-7	many	-	CASSLSGGPYEQYF	TGCGCCAGCAGCCTCAGCGGCGGCCCCTACGAGCAGTACTTC
TRBV7-3	TRBJ2-2	many	-	CASSLTFKATPFF	TGTGCCAGCAGCTTAACGTTTAAGGCTACTCCGTTTTTT
TRBV7-2	TRBJ2-6	-	-	CASSSTGTSSGANVLTF	TGTGCCAGCAGCTCGACAGGGACTAGCTCTGGGGCCAACGTCCTGACTTTC
TRBV11-2	TRBJ2-3	many	TRBD2	CASSSRAGGGDTQYF	TGTGCCAGCAGCTCTCGGGCGGGGGGCGGAGATACGCAGTATTTT
TRBV5-4	TRBJ2-2	few	TRBD2	CASSHGLAVTTGELFF	TGTGCCAGCAGCCACGGACTAGCGGTAACTACCGGGGAGCTGTTTTTT
TRBV7-2	TRBJ1-1	many	TRBD1	CASSPRQGYAFF	TGTGCCAGCAGCCCCAGACAGGGGTACGCTTTCTTT
TRBV6-1	TRBJ2-1	-	-	CASGAKGGGGENEQFF	TGTGCCAGTGGGGCTAAAGGGGGCGGGGGCGAGAATGAGCAGTTCTTC
TRBV7-9	TRBJ1-1	many	-	CASSLAGVEVAFF	TGTGCCAGCAGCTTAGCAGGTGTAGAGGTAGCTTTCTTT
TRBV28	TRBJ1-5	many	TRBD1	CASSAPGQNQPQHF	TGTGCCAGCAGTGCACCGGGACAGAATCAGCCCCAGCATTTT
TRBV5-1	TRBJ1-1	many	-	CASSRDQEAFF	TGCGCCAGCAGCAGGGATCAAGAAGCTTTCTTT